This T cell receptor beta chain emerged from a study of naive and memory T cell subsets. This clonotype has at least ten counts. This CDR3 comprises 12 residues. An equimolar mix of two oligonucleotides served as the beta constant-region primer for TRBC1 and TRBC2. In TCRdb, the UMI-ligation and nested PCR reads were re-called with MiXCR into one record per CDR3 protein. The sample lists about 90,000 distinct CDR3 sequences, 5.5% to 8.5% seen once, with over 1.5% in the top ten. Sequencing was carried out using central memory CD4+ T cells from blood. The chain employs TRBV21-1 and TRBJ2-1. TRBV21-1 is deemed a pseudogene. This receptor was obtained from a human donor in good health. The CDR3 region has the DNA TGTGCCAGCAGCAAAGGAGTAGGATTGTGGTTCTTC. It is translated as CASSKGVGLWFF.